The following is a TCR beta chain sequence with its context. Its antigen is unidentified. These data originate in a study of cytomegalovirus exposure and HLA in healthy donors. The wider study: The study placed approximately 81% of its 350 to 400 genotyped donors in the Caucasian-associated ancestry cluster.

The PCR ran on 60 Vbeta and 13 Jbeta primers. Authors' processing steps: In a later analysis, the count reached about 82 million unique TCR beta chains, with about 11 million shared. Profiling relied on immunoSEQ multiplex PCR, and the TCRdb table lists in-frame clones only, not all of them. Clonal size and the V and J genes are those of that table, whereas D and trimming came from the DNA. Among over 65,000 clones listed, roughly 77% were seen once. Notes on the study in general: 164 TCR beta chains were listed as cytomegalovirus-associated. In a later analysis, common viral pathogens appeared linked to several of the most significant clusters.

The sequenced sample was PBMCs. The sequence came from a man in his forties in good health and CMV-seronegative.

Written as DNA, the CDR3 is TGCGCCAGCAGCCCCCGGGGTGAGGACTACGAGCAGTACTTC. This codes for CASSPRGEDYEQYF. J is TRBJ2-7 and V is TRBV5-1, with D possibly matching TRBD2 (5 bases). This CDR3 comprises 14 residues. Trimming cost V 4 bases and J 3 bases, with 14 bases left between them. The germline V gene has CDR1 SGHRS and CDR2 YFSETQ.